These 25 T cell receptor beta chains originate from one sample sequenced in a study of cytomegalovirus exposure and HLA in healthy donors. PCR involved 60 Vbeta and 13 Jbeta primers. The table came from immunoSEQ multiplex PCR; TCRdb's copy has only in-frame clones and leaves some out. The sample holds 100,000 to 150,000 clones; under 90% are singletons and the top ten take approximately 3.8%. The source material was PBMCs. These receptors came from a woman between 40 and 50 years old in good health and CMV-seropositive.

The rearrangement links TRBV10-3 to TRBJ1-2; 7 positions agree with TRBD1. CDR3 length: 13 amino acids. The V gene end was trimmed by 6 bases and the J gene end by 4 bases; junction bases not matched to a gene: 5. The V gene's germline CDR1 is ENHRY and CDR2 SYGVKD. CDR3 DNA sequence: TGTGCCATCAGAGTTACAGGGGCCTATGGCTACACCTTC. This translates into CAIRVTGAYGYTF.

The chain recombines TRBV6-5 with TRBJ2-1; 7 bases align to TRBD2. Trimming cost V 5 bases and J 7 bases; bases outside gene matches: 8. The CDR3 has 14 residues. Germline-derived CDR1 and CDR2 are MNHEY and SVGAGI. The CDR3 DNA reads TGTGCCAGCAGTACCTGGGAGGGCCGGAATGAGCAGTTCTTC. It translates to CASSTWEGRNEQFF.

The chain combines TRBV5-5 with TRBJ2-4, with TRBD2 identical over 7 bases. V dropped 4 bases and J dropped 8; count of bases not matched to a gene: 6. The CDR3 consists of 13 residues. CDR1 is SGHKS, CDR2 YYEKEE, per germline (reference sequence). Here the CDR3 reads CASSLTSVDIQYF. The CDR3 DNA is TGTGCCAGCAGCCTTACTAGCGTTGACATTCAGTACTTC.

V and J are TRBV19 and TRBJ2-5; D is unresolved. The tail of the sequence fits TRBJ2-7 better, so the J call may be wrong. The CDR3 runs 15 residues. Germline V gives CDR1 LNHDA, CDR2 SQIVND (reference sequence). This chain's CDR3 is CASSILAIDSYEQYF. The CDR3, as DNA: TGTGCCAGTAGTATATTAGCTATCGACTCCTACGAGCAGTACTTC.

In DNA form, the CDR3 reads TGTGCCTGGAGTGTAGGCTCAGGGTACTCACCCCTCCACTTT. Translated, it gives CAWSVGSGYSPLHF. The J gene is TRBJ1-6, the V gene TRBV30; a weak D match, TRBD1 (5 bases). The CDR3 length is 14 residues. V lost 0 bases and J 10 bases, leaving 13 bases between the germline ends. The germline CDR1 and CDR2 sequences are GTSNPN and SVGIG (reference sequence).

The chain couples TRBV7-8 to TRBJ2-3; D may be TRBD2 (5 bases). Trimming stripped 2 bases from V and 8 bases from J, with 20 bases between. CDR1 and CDR2 from the germline V gene are SGHVS and FQNEAQ. The length of the CDR3 is 16 residues. The DNA for the CDR3 is TGTGCCAGCAGCTTAAGGCGGCCTAGAGGGTTTGCTACGCAGTATTTT. It yields the protein CASSLRRPRGFATQYF.

Only a few counts were recorded for this clone. The chain combines TRBV29-1 with TRBJ2-4, with D possibly being TRBD2 (5 bases). This CDR3 is built from 13 residues. From germline, CDR1 is SQVTM and CDR2 ANQGSEA. V was clipped by 4 bases and J by 8 bases, with 15 bases between them. The CDR3 reads CSVGASPDYIQYF. The CDR3 coding sequence is TGCAGCGTTGGCGCAAGCCCGGACTACATTCAGTACTTC. The variable domain in full, with the rest retrieved from reference TRBV29-1 and TRBJ2-4, is SAVISQKPSRDICQRGTSLTIQCQVDSQVTMMFWYRQQPGQSLTLIATANQGSEATYESGFVIDKFPISRPNLTFSTLTVSNMSPEDSSIYLCSVGASPDYIQYFGAGTRLSVL.

The chain uses TRBV9 and TRBJ1-3, with 8 positions matching TRBD1. From germline, CDR1 is SGDLS and CDR2 YYNGEE. V lost 0 bases and J lost 0; bases outside the gene matches: 5. The CDR3 is made up of 17 amino acids. As DNA, the CDR3 is TGTGCCAGCAGCGTAGGATTCGGACAGGGCTCTGGAAACACCATATATTTT. Translated: CASSVGFGQGSGNTIYF.

The rearrangement uses TRBV19 and TRBJ1-2; the D gene is possibly TRBD1 (6 bases). V lost 8 bases, J lost 4 bases, and 14 bases lay in between. Per germline, CDR1 LNHDA and CDR2 SQIVND (reference sequence). The CDR3 length is 13 residues. CDR3 residues: CASEGGGVYGYTF. The CDR3 DNA follows: TGTGCCAGTGAGGGTGGGGGCGTCTATGGCTACACCTTC.

J is TRBJ2-2 and V is TRBV5-6; 9 bases map to TRBD1. CDR1 SGHDT and CDR2 YYEEEE come from the germline V gene. V trimming: 3 bases; J trimming: 6 bases; junction bases outside the gene matches: 6. CDR3 length equals 15 residues. CDR3 nucleotides: TGTGCCAGCAGCTCTGGGACAGGGTCAGCCGGGGAGCTGTTTTTT. Protein sequence: CASSSGTGSAGELFF.

This chain connects TRBV7-9 to TRBJ1-1; a possible D gene is TRBD1 (5 bases). The germline CDR1 and CDR2 sequences are SEHNR and FQNEAQ (reference sequence). This CDR3 spans 13 amino acids. V was cut by 7 bases and J by 5 bases, with 14 bases left in between. CDR3 protein: CASNGGGQTEAFF. CDR3 bases: TGTGCCAGCAACGGGGGGGGTCAAACTGAAGCTTTCTTT.

The rearrangement links TRBV4-3 to TRBJ2-1; 8 positions match TRBD2. After removal of 0 bases from V and 5 bases from J, the junction contained 12 bases not matched to a gene. The CDR3 runs 18 residues. Germline loops: CDR1 LGHNA, CDR2 YSLEER. The CDR3 here is CASSQDRESGSTNNEQFF. CDR3 bases: TGCGCCAGCAGCCAAGATCGGGAGAGCGGGAGTACGAACAATGAGCAGTTCTTC.

The V and J genes are TRBV7-6 and TRBJ2-1; 9 bases map to TRBD1. V gave up 4 bases and J gave up 6 bases; unmatched junction bases: 7. Germline CDR1 is SGHVS and CDR2 is FNYEAQ. CDR3 length equals 15 residues. For the CDR3, the DNA is TGTGCCAGCAGCTCCCCTGGACAGGGGTCCAATGAGCAGTTCTTC. This codes for CASSSPGQGSNEQFF. Full variable domain (remainder filled in from reference TRBV7-6 and TRBJ2-1): GAGVSQSPRYKVTKRGQDVALRCDPISGHVSLYWYRQALGQGPEFLTYFNYEAQQDKSGLPNDRFSAERPEGSISTLTIQRTEQRDSAMYRCASSSPGQGSNEQFFGPGTRLTVL.

The sample holds one count of this clone. V gene TRBV18 combines with J gene TRBJ2-5; D possibly corresponds to TRBD1 (6 bases). Trimming pared 3 bases from V and 5 bases from J, leaving 19 bases between. This CDR3 has 16 amino acids. Germline loops: CDR1 KGHSH, CDR2 LQKENI. The CDR3 loop reads CASSPGAPVGAETQYF. For the CDR3, the DNA is TGTGCCAGCTCACCGGGAGCCCCGGTGGGGGCGGAGACCCAGTACTTC.

The chain is built from TRBV28 and TRBJ1-3; TRBD1 is a possible D gene (6 bases). The CDR3 runs to 16 residues. Germline loops: CDR1 MDHEN, CDR2 SYDVKM. V was trimmed by 3 bases and J by 0 bases, leaving 12 bases between them. The chain's CDR3 is CASSFGGAGSGNTIYF. The CDR3, as DNA: TGTGCCAGCAGTTTTGGGGGCGCAGGCTCTGGAAACACCATATATTTT.

The rearrangement uses TRBV7-2 and TRBJ1-2, with D tentatively TRBD1 (5 bases). Trimming shortened V by 3 bases and J by 8 bases, and 13 bases separated the two germline ends. Germline loops: CDR1 SGHTA, CDR2 FQGNSA. The CDR3 contains 13 residues. The CDR3 DNA reads as TGTGCCAGCAGCTTTACTGGGGGGAGGGGCTACACCTTC. It codes for CASSFTGGRGYTF.

This clone was seen more than once but under ten times. V and J are TRBV6-6 and TRBJ2-7, with 7 nucleotides matching TRBD2. V lost 3 bases to trimming and J lost 6 bases; unmatched junction nucleotides: 8. CDR1 is MNHNY and CDR2 is SVGAGI in the germline V gene (reference sequence). CDR3 length: 14 amino acids. The CDR3 protein is CASSYGGGPSEQYF. Written as DNA, the CDR3 is TGTGCCAGCAGTTATGGGGGAGGGCCCTCCGAGCAGTACTTC.

This clone occurred a few times. This chain joins TRBV6-1 and TRBJ2-7; 9 positions match TRBD2. Germline CDR1 reads MNHNS; CDR2 reads SASEGT. The CDR3 is 15 residues long. V lost 2 bases and J lost 0; bases outside the gene matches: 2. CDR3 nucleotides: TGTGCCAGCAGTGAAATTAGCGGGAGCTCCTACGAGCAGTACTTC. It yields the protein CASSEISGSSYEQYF.

V gene TRBV5-1 combines with J gene TRBJ2-7, with 8 bases that match TRBD1. V lost 3 bases and J lost 4; bases outside the gene matches: 3. Germline V gene data show CDR1 as SGHRS and CDR2 as YFSETQ. The CDR3 contains 13 residues. CDR3 residues: CASSSTGDYEQYF. CDR3 nucleotides: TGCGCCAGCAGCTCGACAGGGGATTACGAGCAGTACTTC. The whole variable domain, filled in from reference TRBV5-1 and TRBJ2-7, reads KAGVTQTPRYLIKTRGQQVTLSCSPISGHRSVSWYQQTPGQGLQFLFEYFSETQRNKGNFPGRFSGRQFSNSRSEMNVSTLELGDSALYLCASSSTGDYEQYFGPGTRLTVT.

This clone was recorded only once. The chain links TRBV7-9 to TRBJ2-7; 8 positions agree with TRBD2. The CDR3 runs to 13 residues. Germline CDR1 reads SEHNR; CDR2 reads FQNEAQ (reference sequence). Trimming removed 5 bases from V and 3 bases from J; junction bases left unmatched: 3. The CDR3 region is CASSPGTSYEQYF. The CDR3 DNA reads TGTGCCAGCAGCCCCGGGACTAGCTACGAGCAGTACTTC.

The chain links TRBV5-4 to TRBJ2-3; a weak D match, TRBD2 (6 bases). V was shortened by 0 bases and J by 6 bases, with 11 bases between the two germline ends. Germline V gene lookup returns CDR1 SGHNT and CDR2 YYREEE (reference sequence). CDR3 length: 14 amino acids. The CDR3 protein is CASSLARREDTQYF. CDR3 bases: TGTGCCAGCAGCTTGGCCCGTCGGGAGGATACGCAGTATTTT.

In DNA, the CDR3 is TGTGCCAGCATGTGGGGACAGGGGGGACTAACCGCGGATGGCTACACCTTC. This codes for CASMWGQGGLTADGYTF. The chain couples TRBV28 to TRBJ1-2; 11 nucleotides align to TRBD1. CDR3 length equals 17 residues. Germline V gives CDR1 MDHEN, CDR2 SYDVKM. Trimming cost V 7 bases and J 6 bases; bases outside gene matches: 16.

This sequence joins TRBV18 and TRBJ1-2; the D is unclear. Trimming shortened V by 0 bases and J by 4 bases, and 6 bases separated the two germline ends. The CDR3 extends over 13 amino acids. Germline V CDR1 and CDR2: KGHSH, LQKENI. CDR3 in DNA: TGTGCCAGCTCACCACCGAGGAGCTATGGCTACACCTTC. Its translation: CASSPPRSYGYTF.

The rearrangement uses TRBV28 and TRBJ1-2, with a possible D match to TRBD1 (6 bases). The CDR3 has 14 amino acids. The germline V gene has CDR1 MDHEN and CDR2 SYDVKM. The V gene lost 3 bases and the J gene lost 4 bases, with 12 bases spanning the gap. This CDR3 is CASSFSGDPYGYTF. CDR3 DNA sequence: TGTGCCAGCAGTTTTTCAGGGGATCCCTATGGCTACACCTTC.

This sequence joins TRBV28 and TRBJ2-5, with D perhaps matching TRBD1 (6 bases). V dropped 3 bases and J dropped 5 bases, with 13 bases sitting between them. CDR1 and CDR2 (germline): MDHEN, SYDVKM. The CDR3 extends over 14 amino acids. The CDR3 DNA follows: TGTGCCAGCAGTTTGGGGGCGCTCCAGGAGACCCAGTACTTC. It specifies CASSLGALQETQYF.